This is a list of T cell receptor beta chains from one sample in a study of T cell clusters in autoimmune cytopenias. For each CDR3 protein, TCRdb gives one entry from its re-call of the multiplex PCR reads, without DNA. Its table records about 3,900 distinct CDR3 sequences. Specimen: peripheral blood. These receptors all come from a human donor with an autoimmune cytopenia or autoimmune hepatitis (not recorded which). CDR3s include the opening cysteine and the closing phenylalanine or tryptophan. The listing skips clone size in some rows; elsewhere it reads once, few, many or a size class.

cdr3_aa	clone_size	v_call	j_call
CASSLFTGELFF	medium-sized	TRBV12-3/TRBV12-4	TRBJ2-2
CAISDMGRSTGELFF	NA	TRBV6-5	TRBJ2-2
CASSDPGLGYTF	medium-sized	TRBV6-5	TRBJ1-2
CASTLQGADAFGYTF	medium-sized	TRBV6-2/TRBV6-3	TRBJ1-2
CASSEGGTGSETQYF	medium-sized	TRBV6-1	TRBJ2-5
CASSAAYSRGAYEQYF	medium-sized	TRBV5-6	TRBJ2-7
CASSLDVTGTGENEQYF	NA	TRBV27	TRBJ2-7
CASSLSIPMSSYEQYF	medium-sized	TRBV27	TRBJ2-7
CASSPWTGDGGNTIYF	NA	TRBV27	TRBJ1-3
CASSRTGSYTEAFF	medium-sized	TRBV27	TRBJ1-1
CATSGKGQGSSYEQYF	medium-sized	TRBV15	TRBJ2-7
CASSYAGNTYEQYF	medium-sized	TRBV6-2/TRBV6-3	TRBJ2-7
CSVGGLGYNEQFF	large	TRBV29-1	TRBJ2-1
CASSSYGANYGYTF	medium-sized	TRBV5-4	TRBJ1-2
CASSMGQYSPLHF	NA	TRBV19	TRBJ1-6
CSVGQGVSYEQYF	medium-sized	TRBV29-1	TRBJ2-7
CSATGAPETQYF	large	TRBV29-1	TRBJ2-5
CAWRNWHEQYF	medium-sized	TRBV30	TRBJ2-7
CASSDSEQATQYF	medium-sized	TRBV6-4	TRBJ2-3
CAWSPPPSIQYF	NA	TRBV30	TRBJ2-4
CASSMGQSSSYNEQFF	medium-sized	TRBV18	TRBJ2-1
CASSLGIRTSKTQYF	NA	TRBV7-2	TRBJ2-5
CARPRKGPQETQYF	NA	TRBV6-5	TRBJ2-5
CASRGAGESSYNEQFF	medium-sized	TRBV19	TRBJ2-1